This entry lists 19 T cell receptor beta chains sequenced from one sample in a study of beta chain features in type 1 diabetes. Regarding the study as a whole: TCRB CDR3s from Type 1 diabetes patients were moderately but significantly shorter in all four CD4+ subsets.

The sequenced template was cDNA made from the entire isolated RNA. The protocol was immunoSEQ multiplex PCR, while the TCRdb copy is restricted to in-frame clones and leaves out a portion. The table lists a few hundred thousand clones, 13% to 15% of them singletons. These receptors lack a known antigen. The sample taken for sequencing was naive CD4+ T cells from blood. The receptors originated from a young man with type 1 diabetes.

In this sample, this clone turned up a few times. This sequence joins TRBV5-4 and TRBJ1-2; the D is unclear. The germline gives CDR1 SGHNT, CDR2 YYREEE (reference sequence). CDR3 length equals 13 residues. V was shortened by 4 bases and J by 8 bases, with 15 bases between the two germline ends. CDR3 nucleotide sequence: TGTGCCAGCAGCCCGGCACAGAATATGGGCTACACCTTC. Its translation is CASSPAQNMGYTF.

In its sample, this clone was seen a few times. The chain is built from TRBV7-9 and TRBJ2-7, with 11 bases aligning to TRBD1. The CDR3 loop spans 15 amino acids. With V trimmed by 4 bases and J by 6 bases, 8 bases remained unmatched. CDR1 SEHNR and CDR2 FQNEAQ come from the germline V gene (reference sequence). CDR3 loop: CASSSRTGGVSEQYF. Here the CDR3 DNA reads TGTGCCAGCAGCTCCCGGACAGGGGGCGTGTCCGAGCAGTACTTC. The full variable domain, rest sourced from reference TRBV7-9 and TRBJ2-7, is DTGVSQNPRHKITKRGQNVTFRCDPISEHNRLYWYRQTLGQGPEFLTYFQNEAQLEKSRLLSDRFSAERPKGSFSTLEIQRTEQGDSAMYLCASSSRTGGVSEQYFGPGTRLTVT.

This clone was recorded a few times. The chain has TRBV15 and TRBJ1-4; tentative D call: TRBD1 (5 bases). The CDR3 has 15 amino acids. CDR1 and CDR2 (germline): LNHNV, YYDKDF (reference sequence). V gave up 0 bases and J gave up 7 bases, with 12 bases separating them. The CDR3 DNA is TGTGCCACCAGCAGAGATACCAGGGAGGGTGAAAAACTGTTTTTT. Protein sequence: CATSRDTREGEKLFF.

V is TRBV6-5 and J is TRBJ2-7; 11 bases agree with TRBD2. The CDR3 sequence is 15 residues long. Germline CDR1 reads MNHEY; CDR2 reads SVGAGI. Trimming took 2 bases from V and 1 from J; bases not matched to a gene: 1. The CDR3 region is CASSYGTSGSYEQYF. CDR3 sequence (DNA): TGTGCCAGCAGTTACGGGACTAGCGGATCCTACGAGCAGTACTTC.

The CDR3 loop is CASSLGSSTGETQYF. The CDR3 region has the DNA TGTGCCAGCAGCTTAGGGTCCTCGACTGGAGAGACCCAGTACTTC. V usage is TRBV7-2 and J usage is TRBJ2-5, with D unclear. The CDR3 totals 15 residues. CDR1 is SGHTA and CDR2 is FQGNSA in the germline V gene. V was clipped by 1 base and J by 4 bases, with 13 bases between them.

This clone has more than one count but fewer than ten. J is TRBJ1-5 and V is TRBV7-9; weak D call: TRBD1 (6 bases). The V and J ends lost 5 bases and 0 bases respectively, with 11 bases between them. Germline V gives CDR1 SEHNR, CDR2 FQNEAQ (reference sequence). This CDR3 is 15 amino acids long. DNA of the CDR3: TGTGCCAGCAGCAGACAGGAGAATAGCAATCAGCCCCAGCATTTT. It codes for CASSRQENSNQPQHF.

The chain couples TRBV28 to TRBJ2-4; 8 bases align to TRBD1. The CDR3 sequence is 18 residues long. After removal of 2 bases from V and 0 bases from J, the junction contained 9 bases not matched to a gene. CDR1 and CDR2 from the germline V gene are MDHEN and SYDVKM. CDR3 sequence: CASSLAGTGSLAKNIQYF. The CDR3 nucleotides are TGTGCCAGCAGTTTAGCCGGGACAGGCTCCTTAGCCAAAAACATTCAGTACTTC.

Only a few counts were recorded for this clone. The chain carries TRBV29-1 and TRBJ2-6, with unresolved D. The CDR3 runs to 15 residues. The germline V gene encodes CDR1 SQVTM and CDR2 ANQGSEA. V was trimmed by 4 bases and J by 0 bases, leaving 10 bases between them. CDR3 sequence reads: CSVAAGFSGANVLTF. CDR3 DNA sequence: TGCAGCGTTGCAGCAGGTTTCTCTGGGGCCAACGTCCTGACTTTC. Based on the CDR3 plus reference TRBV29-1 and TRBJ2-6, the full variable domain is SAVISQKPSRDICQRGTSLTIQCQVDSQVTMMFWYRQQPGQSLTLIATANQGSEATYESGFVIDKFPISRPNLTFSTLTVSNMSPEDSSIYLCSVAAGFSGANVLTFGAGSRLTVL.

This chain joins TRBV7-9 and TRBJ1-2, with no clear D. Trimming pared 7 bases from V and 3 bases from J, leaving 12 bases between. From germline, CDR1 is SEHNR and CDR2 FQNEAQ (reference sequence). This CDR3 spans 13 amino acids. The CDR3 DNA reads TGTGCCAGCATCCCATCGGGTGACTATGGCTACACCTTC. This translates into CASIPSGDYGYTF.

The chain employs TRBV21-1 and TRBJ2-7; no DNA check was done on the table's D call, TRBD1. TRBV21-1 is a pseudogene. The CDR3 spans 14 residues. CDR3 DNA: TGTGCCAGCAGTTTACAGGGGGAGTCCTACGAGCAGTACTTC. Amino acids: CASSLQGESYEQYF.

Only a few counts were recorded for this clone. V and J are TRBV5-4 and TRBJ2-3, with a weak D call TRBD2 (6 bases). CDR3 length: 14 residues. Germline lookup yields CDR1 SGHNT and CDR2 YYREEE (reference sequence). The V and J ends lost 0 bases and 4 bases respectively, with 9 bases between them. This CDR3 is CASSLAGSSDTQYF. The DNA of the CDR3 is TGTGCCAGCAGCTTGGCCGGGAGTTCAGATACGCAGTATTTT. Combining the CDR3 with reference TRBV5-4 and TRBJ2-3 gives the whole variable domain ETGVTQSPTHLIKTRGQQVTLRCSSQSGHNTVSWYQQALGQGPQFIFQYYREEENGRGNFPPRFSGLQFPNYSSELNVNALELDDSALYLCASSLAGSSDTQYFGPGTRLTVL.

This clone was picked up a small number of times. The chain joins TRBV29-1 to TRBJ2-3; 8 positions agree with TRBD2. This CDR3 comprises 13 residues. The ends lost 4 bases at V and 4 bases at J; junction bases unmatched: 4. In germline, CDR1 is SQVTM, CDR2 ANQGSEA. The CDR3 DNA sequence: TGCAGCGTTGCCGGGAGGGCCGCAGATACGCAGTATTTT. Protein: CSVAGRAADTQYF.

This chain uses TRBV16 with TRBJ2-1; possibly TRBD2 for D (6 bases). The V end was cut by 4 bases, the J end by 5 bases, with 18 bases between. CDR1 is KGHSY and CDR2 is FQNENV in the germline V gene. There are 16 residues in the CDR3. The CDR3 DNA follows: TGTGCCAGCAGCCTAGTAGGAGGGGCGGGGAACAATGAGCAGTTCTTC. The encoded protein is CASSLVGGAGNNEQFF.

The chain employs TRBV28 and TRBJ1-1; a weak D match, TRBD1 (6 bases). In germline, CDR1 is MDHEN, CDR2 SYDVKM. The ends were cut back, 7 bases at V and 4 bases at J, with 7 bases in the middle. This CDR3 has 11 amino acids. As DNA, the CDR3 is TGTGCCAGCATAGGGGGCACTGAAGCTTTCTTT. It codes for CASIGGTEAFF.

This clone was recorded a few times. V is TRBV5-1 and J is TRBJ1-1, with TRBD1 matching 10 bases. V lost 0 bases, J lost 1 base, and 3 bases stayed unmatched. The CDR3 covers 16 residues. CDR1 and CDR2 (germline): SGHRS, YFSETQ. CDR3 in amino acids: CASSLAGQGTNTEAFF. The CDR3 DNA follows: TGCGCCAGCAGCTTGGCGGGACAGGGGACGAACACTGAAGCTTTCTTT.

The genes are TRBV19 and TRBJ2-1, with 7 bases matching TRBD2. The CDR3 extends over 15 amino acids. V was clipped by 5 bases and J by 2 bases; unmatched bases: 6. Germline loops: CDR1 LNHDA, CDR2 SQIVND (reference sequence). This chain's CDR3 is CASSRTRTTYNEQFF. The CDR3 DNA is TGTGCCAGTAGTCGGACTAGGACGACCTACAATGAGCAGTTCTTC.

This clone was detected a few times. CDR3 DNA sequence: TGTGCCAGTAGTATTTATTGGCGCGGAGACAATGAGCAGTTCTTC. Encoded protein: CASSIYWRGDNEQFF. This rearrangement joins TRBV19 to TRBJ2-1, with D uncertain. The CDR3 spans 15 residues. V gave up 3 bases and J gave up 5 bases, with 14 bases separating them. Germline V CDR1 and CDR2: LNHDA, SQIVND (reference sequence). The variable domain in full, with the rest retrieved from reference TRBV19 and TRBJ2-1, is DGGITQSPKYLFRKEGQNVTLSCEQNLNHDAMYWYRQDPGQGLRLIYYSQIVNDFQKGDIAEGYSVSREKKESFPLTVTSAQKNPTAFYLCASSIYWRGDNEQFFGPGTRLTVL.

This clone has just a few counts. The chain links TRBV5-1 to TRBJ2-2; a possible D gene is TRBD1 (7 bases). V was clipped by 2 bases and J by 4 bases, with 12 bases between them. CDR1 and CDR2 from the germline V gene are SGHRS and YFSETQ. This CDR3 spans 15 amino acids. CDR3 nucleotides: TGCGCCAGCAGCTTTAGCCAGGGGGGCACCGGGGAGCTGTTTTTT. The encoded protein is CASSFSQGGTGELFF.

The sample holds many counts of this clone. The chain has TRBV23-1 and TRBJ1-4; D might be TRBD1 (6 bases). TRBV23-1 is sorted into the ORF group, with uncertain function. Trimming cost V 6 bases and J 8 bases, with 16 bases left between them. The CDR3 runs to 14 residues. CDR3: CASRPTGWEEKLFF. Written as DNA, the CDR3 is TGCGCCAGCAGGCCGACAGGTTGGGAAGAAAAACTGTTTTTT.